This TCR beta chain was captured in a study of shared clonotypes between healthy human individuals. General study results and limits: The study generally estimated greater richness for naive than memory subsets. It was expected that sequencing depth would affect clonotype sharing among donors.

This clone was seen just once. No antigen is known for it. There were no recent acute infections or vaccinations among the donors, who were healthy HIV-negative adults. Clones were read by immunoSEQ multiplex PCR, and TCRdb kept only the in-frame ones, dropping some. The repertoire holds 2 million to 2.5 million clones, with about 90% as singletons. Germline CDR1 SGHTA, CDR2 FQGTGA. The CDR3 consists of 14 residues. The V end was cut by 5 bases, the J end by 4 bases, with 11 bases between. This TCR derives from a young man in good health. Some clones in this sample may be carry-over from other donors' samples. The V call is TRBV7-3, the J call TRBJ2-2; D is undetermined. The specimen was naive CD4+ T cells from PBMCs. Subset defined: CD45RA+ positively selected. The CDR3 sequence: CASSEKGPTGELFF. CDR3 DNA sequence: TGTGCCAGCAGCGAGAAGGGTCCCACCGGGGAGCTGTTTTTT.